The 16 T cell receptor beta chains below all came from one sample that was sequenced in a study of monozygotic twins with cystic fibrosis. Libraries were prepared by immunoSEQ multiplex PCR; TCRdb keeps only in-frame clonotypes and omits some of them. In the table there are 15,000 to 20,000 clones, 95% to 97% of which are singletons. Sequenced sample: blood. The receptors come from a girl aged 2-10 years with cystic fibrosis.

This sequence joins TRBV7-2 and TRBJ1-6; 7 nucleotides align to TRBD1. With 8 bases clipped from V and 7 bases from J, the junction kept 8 bases outside the gene matches. CDR1 is SGHTA and CDR2 is FQGNSA in the germline V gene. This CDR3 has 14 amino acids. The CDR3 reads CASVRDRVNSPLHF. CDR3 DNA: TGTGCCAGCGTCCGGGACAGAGTAAATTCACCCCTCCACTTT.

The chain uses TRBV27 and TRBJ1-2; 8 bases align to TRBD1. Trimming at V came to 5 bases and at J to 7 bases, leaving 12 bases not matched to a gene. The germline V gene encodes CDR1 MNHEY and CDR2 SMNVEV (reference sequence). The CDR3 has 15 residues. This chain's CDR3 is CASSAPGTGGGGYTF. The CDR3 nucleotides read TGTGCCAGCAGTGCCCCCGGGACAGGAGGAGGTGGCTACACCTTC.

The chain employs TRBV27 and TRBJ2-7; TRBD1 aligns across 7 bases. The V and J ends lost 3 bases and 5 bases, in that order; junction bases with no gene match: 7. The CDR3 covers 14 residues. Germline V lookup: CDR1 MNHEY, CDR2 SMNVEV (reference sequence). The CDR3 loop is CASSFGYRGNEQYF. The CDR3, as DNA: TGTGCCAGCAGTTTTGGCTACAGGGGAAACGAGCAGTACTTC.

The chain uses TRBV6-6 and TRBJ1-6, with D unresolved. The CDR3 sequence is 12 residues long. Trimming pared 4 bases from V and 7 bases from J, leaving 5 bases between. Looked up from germline, CDR1 is MNHNY and CDR2 is SVGAGI (reference sequence). CDR3 bases: TGTGCCAGCAGTTTTCCCAATTCACCCCTCCACTTT. This translates into CASSFPNSPLHF.

This sequence joins TRBV9 and TRBJ2-7; 8 nucleotides agree with TRBD2. CDR1 and CDR2 from the germline V gene are SGDLS and YYNGEE. V was clipped by 2 bases and J by 0 bases; unmatched bases: 4. CDR3 length equals 15 residues. CDR3 protein: CASSVGTSLSYEQYF. The DNA for the CDR3 is TGTGCCAGCAGCGTTGGGACTAGTCTCTCCTACGAGCAGTACTTC.

The chain combines TRBV28 with TRBJ1-5; D ambiguous. Deletions cut 5 bases from V and 0 bases from J, with 14 bases between. The CDR3 has 16 amino acids. Looked up from germline, CDR1 is MDHEN and CDR2 is SYDVKM. CDR3 region: CASSPIGPNSNQPQHF. The DNA of the CDR3 is TGTGCCAGCAGTCCGATAGGCCCGAATAGCAATCAGCCCCAGCATTTT.

CDR3 nucleotides: TGTGCCAGCAGCTACCCGCTTGGGACCCAGTACTTC. Encoded protein: CASSYPLGTQYF. This rearrangement joins TRBV28 to TRBJ2-5; D ambiguous. The germline CDR1 and CDR2 sequences are MDHEN and SYDVKM. Trimming stripped 6 bases from V and 7 bases from J, with 12 bases between. This CDR3 is 12 amino acids long.

The chain recombines TRBV6-6 with TRBJ2-2; 7 bases align to TRBD1. V trimming: 2 bases; J trimming: 0 bases; junction bases outside the gene matches: 3. CDR1 and CDR2 (germline): MNHNY, SVGAGI (reference sequence). The CDR3 consists of 16 residues. DNA for the CDR3: TGTGCCAGCAGTTACCGGACAGGAGCGAACACCGGGGAGCTGTTTTTT. Protein sequence: CASSYRTGANTGELFF.

This rearrangement joins TRBV7-2 to TRBJ2-3, with D possibly matching TRBD2 (6 bases). This CDR3 spans 16 amino acids. Deletions cut 2 bases from V and 0 bases from J, with 12 bases between. Germline CDR1 and CDR2: SGHTA and FQGNSA. CDR3 sequence: CASSLSSGLSTDTQYF. In nucleotides, the CDR3 is TGTGCCAGCAGCTTAAGCAGCGGGCTGAGCACAGATACGCAGTATTTT.

J is TRBJ2-7 and V is TRBV4-1, with 10 bases that match TRBD1. In germline, CDR1 is MGHRA, CDR2 YSYEKL. This CDR3 spans 15 amino acids. Germline trimming cut 4 bases from V and 3 bases from J; bases unmatched to any gene: 6. CDR3 sequence reads: CASSLSTGGNYEQYF. The CDR3 region has the DNA TGCGCCAGCAGCCTCTCGACAGGGGGCAACTACGAGCAGTACTTC.

The gene calls are TRBV18 and TRBJ1-1; 7 nucleotides align to TRBD1. Germline V gene lookup returns CDR1 KGHSH and CDR2 LQKENI. This CDR3 is built from 15 residues. V dropped 3 bases and J dropped 1; count of bases not matched to a gene: 5. CDR3 amino acids: CASSPAGQKNTEAFF. Written as DNA, the CDR3 is TGTGCCAGCTCACCCGCGGGACAGAAGAACACTGAAGCTTTCTTT.

CDR3 loop: CASGGSGTGDSNQPQHF. CDR3 bases: TGTGCCAGCGGAGGATCGGGGACAGGGGATAGCAATCAGCCCCAGCATTTT. The chain is built from TRBV19 and TRBJ1-5; 10 bases are a match to TRBD1. The junction had 11 bases not matched to a gene; V was cut back by 9 bases and J by 0 bases. The V gene's germline CDR1 is LNHDA and CDR2 SQIVND (reference sequence). The CDR3 is made up of 17 amino acids. The variable domain in full, completed from reference TRBV19 and TRBJ1-5, reads DGGITQSPKYLFRKEGQNVTLSCEQNLNHDAMYWYRQDPGQGLRLIYYSQIVNDFQKGDIAEGYSVSREKKESFPLTVTSAQKNPTAFYLCASGGSGTGDSNQPQHFGDGTRLSIL.

The sample holds one count of this clone. The gene calls are TRBV4-3 and TRBJ2-3, with TRBD2 matching 14 bases. The V gene end was trimmed by 0 bases and the J gene end by 1 base; junction bases not matched to a gene: 6. Germline V lookup: CDR1 LGHNA, CDR2 YSLEER. The CDR3 has 19 amino acids. The CDR3 nucleotides are TGCGCCAGCAGCCAAGAGACTAGCGGGGGGGAATGGGGCACAGATACGCAGTATTTT. Residues: CASSQETSGGEWGTDTQYF.

V gene TRBV7-6 combines with J gene TRBJ1-1, with a tentative D call TRBD1 (5 bases). Germline V gene sequence: CDR1 SGHVS, CDR2 FNYEAQ. The CDR3 totals 14 residues. The germline V and J ends were trimmed by 3 bases and 4 bases, with 12 bases remaining between them. CDR3 nucleotides: TGTGCCAGCAGCTTTGGTGGCAGGGCCACTGAAGCTTTCTTT. Protein product: CASSFGGRATEAFF.

In regard to this clone: The junction and the germline gene differ at one end; a read error may be behind it. V usage is TRBV7-7 and J usage is TRBJ2-5; the D gene is possibly TRBD2 (6 bases). Germline CDR1 is SSHAT and CDR2 is FNYEAQ (reference sequence). There are 15 residues in the CDR3. This CDR3 reads CASSFRRGEQETQYF. CDR3 nucleotides: TGTGCTAGCAGCTTCAGGAGGGGTGAACAAGAGACCCAGTACTTC.

The V gene is TRBV19, the J gene TRBJ1-2; D remains ambiguous. The CDR3 is 14 amino acids. Germline V CDR1 and CDR2: LNHDA, SQIVND (reference sequence). The germline V and J ends were trimmed by 3 bases and 5 bases, with 13 bases remaining between them. CDR3 protein: CASSIAGRDYGYTF. The CDR3 DNA sequence: TGTGCCAGTAGTATTGCTGGGAGGGATTATGGCTACACCTTC.